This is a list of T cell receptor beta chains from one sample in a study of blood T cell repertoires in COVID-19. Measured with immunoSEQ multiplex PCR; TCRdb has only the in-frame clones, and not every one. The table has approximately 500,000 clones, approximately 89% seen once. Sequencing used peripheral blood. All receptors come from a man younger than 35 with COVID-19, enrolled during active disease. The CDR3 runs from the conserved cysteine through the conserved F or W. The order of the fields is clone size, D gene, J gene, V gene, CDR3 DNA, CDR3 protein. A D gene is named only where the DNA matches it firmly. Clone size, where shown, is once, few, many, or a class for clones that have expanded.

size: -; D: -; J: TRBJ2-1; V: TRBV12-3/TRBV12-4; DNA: TGTGCCAGCAGCGCTGCGGGAGAGCAGTTCTTC; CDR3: CASSAAGEQFF
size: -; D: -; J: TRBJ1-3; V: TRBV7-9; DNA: TGTGCCAGCAGCGATACCTGGAGCTCTGGAAACACCATATATTTT; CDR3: CASSDTWSSGNTIYF
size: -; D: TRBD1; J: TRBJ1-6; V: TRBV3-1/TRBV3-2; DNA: TGTGCCAGCAGTCAAGGGGGCAATTCACCCCTCCACTTT; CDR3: CASSQGGNSPLHF
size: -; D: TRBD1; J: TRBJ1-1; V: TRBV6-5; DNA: TGTGCCAGCAGACCGACAGGGGAGCCTGAAGCTTTCTTT; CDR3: CASRPTGEPEAFF
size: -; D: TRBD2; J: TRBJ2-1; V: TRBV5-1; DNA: TGCGCCAGCAGCTTGGAGGCGGGAGGGTCCTACAATGAGCAGTTCTTC; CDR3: CASSLEAGGSYNEQFF
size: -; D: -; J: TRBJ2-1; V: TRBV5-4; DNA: TGTGCCAGCAGCCCCAGCGTCAATGAGCAGTTCTTC; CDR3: CASSPSVNEQFF
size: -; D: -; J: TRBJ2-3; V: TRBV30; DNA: TGTGCCCGTGACTCCGGCCGCACAGATACGCAGTATTTT; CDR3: CARDSGRTDTQYF
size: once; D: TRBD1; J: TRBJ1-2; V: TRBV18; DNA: TGTGCCAGCTCACCACCACAGGGGGCTTCTTTAGGCTACACCTTC; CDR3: CASSPPQGASLGYTF
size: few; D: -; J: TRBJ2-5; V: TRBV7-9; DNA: TGTGCCAGCAGCTTAGCAGCCCAGGCAGGAGAGACCCAGTACTTC; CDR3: CASSLAAQAGETQYF
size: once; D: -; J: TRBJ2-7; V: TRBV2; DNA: TGTGCCGGATGCCGGGACAACAACTACGAGCAGTACTTC; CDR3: CAGCRDNNYEQYF
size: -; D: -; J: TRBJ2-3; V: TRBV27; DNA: TGTGCCAGCAGTTTCGTGAGCACAGATACGCAGTATTTT; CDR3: CASSFVSTDTQYF
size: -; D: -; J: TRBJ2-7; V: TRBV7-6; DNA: TGTGCCAGCAGCTTCGCGGGGACCTACGAGCAGTACTTC; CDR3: CASSFAGTYEQYF
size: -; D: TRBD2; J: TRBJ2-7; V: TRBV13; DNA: TGTGCCAGCAGCCGTCCTAGCGGGAGAAACGAGCAGTACTTC; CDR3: CASSRPSGRNEQYF
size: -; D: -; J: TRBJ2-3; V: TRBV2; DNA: TGTGCCAGCAGAGCTTCCTCAACGGATACGCAGTATTTT; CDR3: CASRASSTDTQYF
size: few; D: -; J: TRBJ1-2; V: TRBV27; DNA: TGTGCCAGCAGGGCCCGGGTCGGGGAGACCTATGGCTACACCTTC; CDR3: CASRARVGETYGYTF
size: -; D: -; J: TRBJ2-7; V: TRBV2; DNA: TGTGCCAGCAGTGGGACTAATTACTACGAGCAGTACTTC; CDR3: CASSGTNYYEQYF
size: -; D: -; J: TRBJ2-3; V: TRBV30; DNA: TGTGCCTGGAGTGGAGGAAGAGCCACAGATACGCAGTATTTT; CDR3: CAWSGGRATDTQYF
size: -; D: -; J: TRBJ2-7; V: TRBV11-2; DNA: TGTGCCAGCAGCCCACAGGGATACGAGCAGTACTTC; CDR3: CASSPQGYEQYF